Shown below are 10 T cell receptor beta chains from a single sample sequenced in a study of CD8 T cells in ankylosing spondylitis. Using its own MiXCR run on the 5' RACE reads, TCRdb lists one record per CDR3 protein. The sample yields 40,000 or so distinct CDR3 sequences, about 3% seen once. The sample taken for sequencing was blood, either unsorted or a sorted T cell fraction (not recorded which). The source of these receptors is a male donor with ankylosing spondylitis or in good health (not recorded which).

This clonotype was seen at least ten times. CDR3 amino acids: CASSVGPTGTGDQPQHF. CDR3 coding DNA: TGTGCCAGCAGCGTAGGCCCGACAGGGACGGGAGATCAGCCCCAGCATTTT. The rearrangement joins TRBV9 to TRBJ1-5, with 7 bases lining up with TRBD1. CDR3 size: 17 residues. Per germline, CDR1 SGDLS and CDR2 YYNGEE. Losses at the gene ends were 0 bases for V and 5 bases for J; bases not matched to a gene: 11.

This clonotype was detected many times. In DNA form, the CDR3 reads TGTGCCAGCAACAGGGTAGGCGCAGATACGCAGTATTTT. It yields the protein CASNRVGADTQYF. V usage is TRBV9 and J usage is TRBJ2-3; a possible D gene is TRBD1 (6 bases). Trimming pared 6 bases from V and 4 bases from J, leaving 12 bases between. This CDR3 spans 13 amino acids. The germline gives CDR1 SGDLS, CDR2 YYNGEE.

Many counts were recorded for this clonotype. V and J are TRBV9 and TRBJ2-1; the D gene is possibly TRBD2 (5 bases). V shed 0 bases and J shed 2 bases, with 12 bases lying between them. Germline values: CDR1 SGDLS, CDR2 YYNGEE. CDR3 length: 16 amino acids. The CDR3 DNA is TGTGCCAGCAGCGTAGGGGAGCGGAGGACCTACAATGAGCAGTTCTTC. The encoded protein is CASSVGERRTYNEQFF.

This clonotype was detected ten times or more. The chain has TRBV9 and TRBJ2-5; tentatively, D is TRBD1 or TRBD2 (6 bases each). Germline loops: CDR1 SGDLS, CDR2 YYNGEE. Trimming took 4 bases from V and 1 from J, leaving 17 bases between them. There are 16 residues in the CDR3. The CDR3 sequence is CASSPGGRTVQETQYF. The CDR3, as DNA: TGTGCCAGCAGCCCCGGGGGTAGGACAGTCCAAGAGACCCAGTACTTC.

This clonotype has ten or more counts. The chain recombines TRBV9 with TRBJ2-1, with D possibly matching TRBD1 (6 bases). V was trimmed by 3 bases and J by 5 bases, leaving 9 bases between them. The CDR3 extends over 13 amino acids. Germline V gives CDR1 SGDLS, CDR2 YYNGEE. The CDR3 here is CASSGGPNNEQFF. The CDR3 nucleotides are TGTGCCAGCAGCGGGGGGCCCAACAATGAGCAGTTCTTC. Filled out from reference TRBV9 and TRBJ2-1, the complete variable domain reads DSGVTQTPKHLITATGQRVTLRCSPRSGDLSVYWYQQSLDQGLQFLIQYYNGEERAKGNILERFSAQQFPDLHSELNLSSLELGDSALYFCASSGGPNNEQFFGPGTRLTVL.

This clonotype has at least ten counts. The J gene is TRBJ1-1, the V gene TRBV9; D unclear. Germline V gene lookup returns CDR1 SGDLS and CDR2 YYNGEE. The ends were cut back, 2 bases at V and 1 base at J, with 15 bases in the middle. This CDR3 comprises 16 residues. The CDR3 nucleotides are TGTGCCAGCAGCGTTGGCCAGGAAGGTTGGAACACTGAAGCTTTCTTT. This gives the protein CASSVGQEGWNTEAFF.

This clonotype was observed many times. The chain recombines TRBV9 with TRBJ1-2; no clear D gene. The CDR3 extends over 13 amino acids. Trimming took 3 bases from V and 3 from J, leaving 9 bases between them. CDR1 and CDR2 (germline): SGDLS, YYNGEE. CDR3 residues: CASSGEGDYGYTF. In DNA form, the CDR3 reads TGTGCCAGCAGCGGGGAGGGCGACTATGGCTACACCTTC.

This clonotype was detected many times. The V and J genes are TRBV9 and TRBJ2-3; tentative D call: TRBD2 (7 bases). Germline V CDR1 and CDR2: SGDLS, YYNGEE. V shed 2 bases and J shed 2 bases, with 24 bases lying between them. The length of the CDR3 is 19 residues. CDR3 sequence reads: CASSVRGGAASGFTDTQYF. In DNA, the CDR3 is TGTGCCAGCAGCGTCAGAGGGGGGGCGGCTAGCGGTTTCACAGATACGCAGTATTTT.

This clonotype was counted many times. The V and J genes are TRBV9 and TRBJ2-5; no clear D. CDR3 length: 14 residues. The germline CDR1 and CDR2 sequences are SGDLS and YYNGEE. Trimming pared 4 bases from V and 5 bases from J, leaving 15 bases between. The CDR3 DNA follows: TGTGCCAGCAGCCCCAGTCTGAAGTTCGAGACCCAGTACTTC. Amino acid sequence: CASSPSLKFETQYF.

This clonotype has ten or more counts. The V and J genes are TRBV9 and TRBJ2-3; 11 positions match TRBD2. Per the germline V gene, CDR1 is SGDLS and CDR2 is YYNGEE. J lost 0 bases, V lost 4 bases, and 4 bases had no gene match. The CDR3 length is 16 residues. CDR3 DNA: TGTGCCAGCAGCTTTCGACTAGCGGGGAGCACAGATACGCAGTATTTT. Its translation: CASSFRLAGSTDTQYF. Complete variable domain (other parts from reference TRBV9 and TRBJ2-3): DSGVTQTPKHLITATGQRVTLRCSPRSGDLSVYWYQQSLDQGLQFLIQYYNGEERAKGNILERFSAQQFPDLHSELNLSSLELGDSALYFCASSFRLAGSTDTQYFGPGTRLTVL.